These 5 T cell receptor beta chains share one sample of origin, sequenced in a study of blood T cell repertoires in COVID-19. TCRdb keeps only in-frame clones here, not all; method: immunoSEQ multiplex PCR. The data hold about 320,000 clones, with 70% to 90% observed a single time. The sequenced material came from PBMCs or T cells enriched from blood (not recorded which). These receptors were taken from a woman between 18 and 30 years old who had recovered from COVID-19.

The chain recombines TRBV7-3 with TRBJ2-5, with a possible D match to TRBD2 (6 bases). Germline V CDR1 and CDR2: SGHTA, FQGTGA. This CDR3 comprises 14 residues. Trimming cost V 1 base and J 5 bases, with 11 bases left between them. The DNA for the CDR3 is TGTGCCAGCAGCTTAAACGGGGGAGCGGAGACCCAGTACTTC. As protein: CASSLNGGAETQYF.

The genes are TRBV30 and TRBJ1-4; D might be TRBD1 (5 bases). This CDR3 contains 14 residues. Germline V gene sequence: CDR1 GTSNPN, CDR2 SVGIG (reference sequence). The V and J ends lost 3 bases and 5 bases respectively, with 13 bases between them. The CDR3 loop reads CAWSLQAINEKLFF. CDR3 sequence (DNA): TGTGCCTGGAGCCTACAGGCCATCAATGAAAAACTGTTTTTT.

The chain links TRBV5-1 to TRBJ1-1; D gene ambiguous. Germline V lookup: CDR1 SGHRS, CDR2 YFSETQ. Deletions cut 1 base from V and 3 bases from J, with 13 bases between. The CDR3 is made up of 15 amino acids. The CDR3 nucleotides are TGCGCCAGCAGCTTGATCGGCCCCGGGGACACTGAAGCTTTCTTT. This encodes CASSLIGPGDTEAFF.

This clone was seen many times. The V call is TRBV11-2, the J call TRBJ2-1, with D tentatively TRBD2 (8 bases). CDR1 is SGHAT and CDR2 is FQNNGV in the germline V gene. Between the trimmed V and J ends, which lost 5 bases and 3 bases, there was a span of 14 bases. The length of the CDR3 is 15 residues. In DNA, the CDR3 is TGTGCCAGCAGCGCGGGGGGACAGAGCTACAATGAGCAGTTCTTC. Encoded protein: CASSAGGQSYNEQFF.

The J gene is TRBJ1-1, the V gene TRBV7-9; D is unresolved. Germline CDR1 is SEHNR and CDR2 is FQNEAQ (reference sequence). Trimming stripped 5 bases from V and 1 base from J, with 11 bases between. CDR3 size: 14 residues. DNA for the CDR3: TGTGCCAGCAGCACCGCCGGGTGGAACACTGAAGCTTTCTTT. As protein: CASSTAGWNTEAFF.